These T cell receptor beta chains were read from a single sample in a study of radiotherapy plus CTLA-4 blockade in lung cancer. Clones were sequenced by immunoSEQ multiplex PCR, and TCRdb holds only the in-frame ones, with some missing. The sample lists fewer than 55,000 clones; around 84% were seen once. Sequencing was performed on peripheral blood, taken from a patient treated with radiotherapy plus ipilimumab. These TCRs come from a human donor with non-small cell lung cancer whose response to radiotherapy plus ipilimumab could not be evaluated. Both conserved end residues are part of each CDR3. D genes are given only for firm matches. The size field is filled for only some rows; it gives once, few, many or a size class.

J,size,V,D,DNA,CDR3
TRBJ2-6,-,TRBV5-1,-,TGCGCCAGCAGCTTTGAGGAGGGTGGTGGGGCCAACGTCCTGACTTTC,CASSFEEGGGANVLTF
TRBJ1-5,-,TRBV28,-,TGTGCCAGCAGTTTTTTAAATCAGCCCCAGCATTTT,CASSFLNQPQHF
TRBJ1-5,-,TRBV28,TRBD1,TGTGCCAGCAGCCCCGGGACAGGGGCCTTGGGCAATCAGCCCCAGCATTTT,CASSPGTGALGNQPQHF
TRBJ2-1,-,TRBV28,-,TGTGCCAGCAGTGATGGCAGAAATGAGCAGTTCTTC,CASSDGRNEQFF
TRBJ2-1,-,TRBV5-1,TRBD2,TGCGCCAGCAGCTTGGTAGTATGGGCTAGCGGGACGGATGAGCAGTTCTTC,CASSLVVWASGTDEQFF
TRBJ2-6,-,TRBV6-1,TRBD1,TGTGCCAGCAGTGGCTCCCCCAGGGGGCCTGGGGCCAACGTCCTGACTTTC,CASSGSPRGPGANVLTF
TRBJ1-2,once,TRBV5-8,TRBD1,TGTGCCAGCAGCTTCTACCCTAAAATGCAGGGGGGCATTAATGGCTACACCTTC,CASSFYPKMQGGINGYTF
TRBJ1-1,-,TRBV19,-,TGTGCCAGTAGTTTAGTTGGGGGGACTGAAGCTTTCTTT,CASSLVGGTEAFF
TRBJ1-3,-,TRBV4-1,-,TGCGCCAGCAGCCAAGAGGCCCAGGGATGGAACACCATATATTTT,CASSQEAQGWNTIYF
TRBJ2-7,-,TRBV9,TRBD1,TGTGCCAGCAGCGTTTCGACAGGGAGCTCCTACGAGCAGTACTTC,CASSVSTGSSYEQYF
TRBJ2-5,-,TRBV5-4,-,TGTGCCAGCAGCTTGGCCGGCGGGGCGTCACAAGAGACCCAGTACTTC,CASSLAGGASQETQYF
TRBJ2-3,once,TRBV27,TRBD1,TGTGCCAGCAGTTGGGGCAGGGGGATGGATACGCAGTATTTT,CASSWGRGMDTQYF
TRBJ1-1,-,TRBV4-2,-,TGTGCCAGCAGCCCTACTCACCCGCAGGGCAGGGACACTGAAGCTTTCTTT,CASSPTHPQGRDTEAFF
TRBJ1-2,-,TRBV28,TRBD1,TGTGCCAGCAGTACCCGACAGGGGGCGCGTTATGGCTACACCTTC,CASSTRQGARYGYTF
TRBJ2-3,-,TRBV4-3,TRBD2,TGCGCCAGCAGCCAAGACCAGCGGGGGAGCACAGATACGCAGTATTTT,CASSQDQRGSTDTQYF
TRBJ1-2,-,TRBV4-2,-,TGTGCCAGCAGCCAAGAGACAGTCTATGGCTACACCTTC,CASSQETVYGYTF
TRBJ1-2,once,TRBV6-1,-,TGTGCCAGCAGTGAAGGCGTAAGCGCTAACTATGGCTACACCTTC,CASSEGVSANYGYTF
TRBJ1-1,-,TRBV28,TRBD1,TGTGCCAGCAGGGATAAAGACTTCGGGACAGTAGATAACATGAACACTGAAGCTTTCTTT,CASRDKDFGTVDNMNTEAFF
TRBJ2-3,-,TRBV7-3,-,TGCGCCAGCAGTTCCGGTATTAGCGGAGTTACAGATACGCAGTATTTT,CASSSGISGVTDTQYF
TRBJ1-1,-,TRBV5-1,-,TGCGCCAGCAGCTTGGTGGCAGGGGCAAACACTGAAGCTTTCTTT,CASSLVAGANTEAFF
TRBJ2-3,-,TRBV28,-,TGTGCCAGCAGGACGGGGGATCTGATCACAGATACGCAGTATTTT,CASRTGDLITDTQYF
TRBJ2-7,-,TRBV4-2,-,TGTGCCAGCAGCCAAGATCTTACTTTAAACTACGAGCAGTACTTC,CASSQDLTLNYEQYF
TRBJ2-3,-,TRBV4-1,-,TGCGCCAGCAGCCAAGGGGCCACAGGGCTCCTCACAGATACGCAGTATTTT,CASSQGATGLLTDTQYF
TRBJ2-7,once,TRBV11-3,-,TGTGCCAGCAGCTCCGCCTCTACCGAGCAGTACTTC,CASSSASTEQYF
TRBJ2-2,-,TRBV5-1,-,TGCGCCAGCAGTTCAACCCCTCAGGGGACCGGGGAGCTGTTTTTT,CASSSTPQGTGELFF
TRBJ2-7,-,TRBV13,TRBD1,TGTGCCAGCAGCGTGTATAGGACAGGGCCAAAGGAGCAGTACTTC,CASSVYRTGPKEQYF
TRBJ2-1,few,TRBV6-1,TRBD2,TGTGCCAGCAGTGAAGCGCGTGATGGGACTAGCTACACCAATGAGCAGTTCTTC,CASSEARDGTSYTNEQFF
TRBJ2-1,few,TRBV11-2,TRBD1,TGTGCCAGCAGCCTCTTTGCAGGGGGTTACAATGAGCAGTTCTTC,CASSLFAGGYNEQFF